The present entry profiles one T cell receptor (beta chain) with its context. Ten or more counts support this clonotype. What this receptor recognizes is not known. Per-base qualities were not stored, and no clone one base away is much larger. TCR repertoires of sorted CD4+ and CD8+ blood T cells from severe aplastic anemia patients and healthy subjects were deep-sequenced in the study. Ficoll-Paque density gradient centrifugation was used to isolate peripheral blood mononuclear cells. CD4+ and CD8+ T cells were sorted by FACS or magnetic beads before DNA extraction. This sample is part of a study of CD8+CD57+ T cells in acquired aplastic anemia (dated by TCRdb to the late 2010s). Study-level background: A mean of approximately 3 ug of DNA, ranging from about 0.2 to 27.4 ug, was extracted from sorted CD4+ and CD8+ cells. Healthy donor samples averaged approximately 10 million reads for CD4+ and roughly 11 million for CD8+ cells. Paper-wide results and their limitations: No significant difference in CD8+ Simpson's diversity was found between patients and healthy controls (P=0.060). Although roughly 29 CD8+ CDR3 sequences were shared by patients and controls, these sequences appeared highly expressed in patients and within the immunodominant clones of patients.

The CDR1 and CDR2 encoded by the germline V gene are KGHDR and SFDVKD. The junction carries 13 bases between V and J, which are trimmed by 9 bases and 6 bases respectively. The CDR3 has 13 amino acids, counting the end cysteine and phenylalanine. The read is trimmed to its CDR3 DNA, 39 bases read in frame from base 1. Genomic DNA was used as template for profiling of TCR beta VDJ combinations and CDR3 sequences. TCR repertoire sequencing was run on an Illumina HiSeq 2000. Processing in the source paper ran as follows. TRBV/TRBJ rearrangement plots, CDR3 size and DJ length profiles, and Simpson's diversity index were used to assess repertoires. The most abundant DNA sequence in the deep sequencing data was defined as the immunodominant clone. CDR3 amino acid sequences were screened for sharing across subjects and were compared with published repertoires and the VDJdb database. In TCRdb, the public reads were trimmed at Q25 with fastp and aligned with MiXCR, with productive beta chains retained. Every CDR3 protein is listed once, alongside the most common genes and DNA of its rows. These V and J calls are TCRdb output, not the study's own analysis. The sample yields more than 100,000 distinct CDR3 sequences; around two fifths were counted once. The ten largest clones capture more than 7% of the sample.

The TCR comes from a human donor in good health, serving as a control. Material for sequencing was sorted CD4+, CD8+, or CD8+CD57+ T cells (not recorded which) from PBMCs. The chain employs TRBV24-1 and TRBJ2-2; a tentative D match to TRBD2 spans 5 bases. The DNA sequence is given as TGTGCCACCGGACTGGCCTTGGCCGGGGAGCTGTTTTTT. It encodes CATGLALAGELFF.